A selection of T cell receptor beta chains follows, all from one sample in a study of OX40 agonist ivuxolimab in advanced cancers. Clones were read by immunoSEQ multiplex PCR, and TCRdb kept only the in-frame ones, dropping some. The sample records 96,000 or so clones, less than 85% being singletons. The sequencing here drew on CD4+ or CD8+ T cells sorted from blood, taken in a trial of the OX40 agonist ivuxolimab. The receptors derive from an adult with an advanced solid tumor such as melanoma, head and neck, liver or kidney cancer. CDR3s include the opening cysteine and the closing phenylalanine or tryptophan.

TRBV6-5 | CASSYLRRSTNSPLHF
TRBV10-3 | CAISDGTSSGNTIYF
TRBV10-2 | CASSGGRANTGELFF
TRBV19 | CGTSGDTDTQYF
TRBV9 | CASSVRAGFDEQYF
TRBV11-3 | CASSLGGDSQETQYF
TRBV14 | CASSQERGALGYGYTF
TRBV7-2 | CASSGESGTPNQPQHF
TRBV19 | CASSVRDRETETQYF
TRBV7-2 | CASGGSGTGELFF
TRBV5-4 | CASSPDRKEKLFF
TRBV21-1 | CASSKMNYEQYF
TRBV5-1 | CASSLGQGYYEQYF
TRBV29-1 | CSVQGKLTYEQYF
TRBV6-5 | CASTTSGPGTQYF
TRBV12-5 | CASGLGGQGVCETQYF
TRBV9 | CASSATATSGGTDTQYF
TRBV5-1 | CASMEDTYNEQFF
TRBV5-1 | CASSTEADKQYF
TRBV6-5 | CASSLDRGRGEKLFF
TRBV29-1 | CSVSQGREAFF
TRBV11-1 | CASSLPLGGGHEQYF
TRBV29-1 | CSVAVKNTEAFF
TRBV4-1 | CASMPGLGPYNEQFF
TRBV7-9 | CASSPRDRGPGYTF
TRBV5-6 | CASSLVPSGRSDTQYF
TRBV6-5 | CASSPTRPRGQPQHF
TRBV7-6 | CASSSDGNTEAFF
TRBV4-1 | CASSQVRQGSSYEQYF
TRBV20-1 | CSATTGPEAFF
TRBV18 | CASSREQIYGYTF
TRBV9 | CASSVDQGNNSPLHF
TRBV11-2 | CASSRLSYEQYF
TRBV7-7 | CASSLDRDGEQFF
TRBV6-6 | CASCSGDRLNYGYTF
TRBV19 | CASGGEQFF
TRBV15 | CATSRSTGGKAEAFF